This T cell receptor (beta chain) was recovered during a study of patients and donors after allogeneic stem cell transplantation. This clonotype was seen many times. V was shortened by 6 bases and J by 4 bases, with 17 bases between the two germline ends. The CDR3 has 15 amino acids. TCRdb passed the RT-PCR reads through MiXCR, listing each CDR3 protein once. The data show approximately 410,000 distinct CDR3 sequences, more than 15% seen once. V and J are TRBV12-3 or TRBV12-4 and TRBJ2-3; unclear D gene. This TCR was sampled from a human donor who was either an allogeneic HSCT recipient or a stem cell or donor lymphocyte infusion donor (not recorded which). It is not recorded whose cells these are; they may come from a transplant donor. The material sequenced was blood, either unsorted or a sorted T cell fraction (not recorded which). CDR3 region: CASRADRNWADTQYF. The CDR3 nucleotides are TGTGCCAGCAGAGCTGACCGTAATTGGGCAGATACGCAGTATTTT.